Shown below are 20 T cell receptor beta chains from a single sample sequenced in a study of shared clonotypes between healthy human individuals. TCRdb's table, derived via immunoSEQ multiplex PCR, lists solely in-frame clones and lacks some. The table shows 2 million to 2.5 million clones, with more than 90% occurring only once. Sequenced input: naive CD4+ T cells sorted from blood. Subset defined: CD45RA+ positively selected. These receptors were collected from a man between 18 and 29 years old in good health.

This chain's CDR3 is CASSQDLKAYGYTF. The CDR3, as DNA: TGCGCCAGCAGCCAAGACCTAAAAGCATATGGCTACACCTTC. The V and J genes are TRBV4-3 and TRBJ1-2; no reliable D call. This CDR3 has 14 amino acids. Trimming took 0 bases from V and 5 from J, leaving 10 bases between them. Germline CDR1 LGHNA, CDR2 YSLEER.

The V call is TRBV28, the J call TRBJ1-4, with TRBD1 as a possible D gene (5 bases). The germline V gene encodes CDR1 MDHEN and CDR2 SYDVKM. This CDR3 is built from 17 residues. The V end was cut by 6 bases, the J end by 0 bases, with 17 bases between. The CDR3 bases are TGTGCCAGCAGCTCAGGGAACGCACTCTCAACTAATGAAAAACTGTTTTTT. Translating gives CASSSGNALSTNEKLFF.

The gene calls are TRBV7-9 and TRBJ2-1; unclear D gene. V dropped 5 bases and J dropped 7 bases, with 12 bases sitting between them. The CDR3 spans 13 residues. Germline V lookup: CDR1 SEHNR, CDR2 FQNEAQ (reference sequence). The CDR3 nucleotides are TGTGCCAGCAGCCTCGTAGAAAAGAATGAGCAGTTCTTC. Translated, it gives CASSLVEKNEQFF.

The CDR3 loop is CASSFGVEQYF. The DNA for the CDR3 is TGTGCCAGCAGCTTCGGGGTCGAGCAGTACTTC. The chain joins TRBV7-9 to TRBJ2-7; TRBD2 is a possible D gene (5 bases). The CDR3 has 11 amino acids. The V gene lost 3 bases and the J gene lost 6 bases, with 6 bases spanning the gap. Germline CDR1 SEHNR, CDR2 FQNEAQ (reference sequence).

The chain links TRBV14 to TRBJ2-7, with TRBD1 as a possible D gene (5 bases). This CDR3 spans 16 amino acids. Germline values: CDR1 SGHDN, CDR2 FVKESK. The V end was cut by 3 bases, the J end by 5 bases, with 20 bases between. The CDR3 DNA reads TGTGCCAGCAGCCATGCCCCCTCGACAGATAACCACGAGCAGTACTTC. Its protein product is CASSHAPSTDNHEQYF.

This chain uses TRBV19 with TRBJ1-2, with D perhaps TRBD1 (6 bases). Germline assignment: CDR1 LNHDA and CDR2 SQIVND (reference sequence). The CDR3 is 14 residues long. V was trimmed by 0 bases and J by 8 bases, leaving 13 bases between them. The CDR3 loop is CASSIEGGTSGYTF. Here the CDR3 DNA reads TGTGCCAGTAGTATAGAGGGGGGCACCAGCGGCTACACCTTC.

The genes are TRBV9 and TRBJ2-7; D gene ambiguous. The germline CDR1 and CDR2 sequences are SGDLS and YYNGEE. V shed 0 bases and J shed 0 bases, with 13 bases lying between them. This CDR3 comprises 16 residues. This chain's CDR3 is CASSVGHDTPSYEQYF. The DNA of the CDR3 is TGTGCCAGCAGCGTAGGTCACGATACCCCCTCCTACGAGCAGTACTTC.

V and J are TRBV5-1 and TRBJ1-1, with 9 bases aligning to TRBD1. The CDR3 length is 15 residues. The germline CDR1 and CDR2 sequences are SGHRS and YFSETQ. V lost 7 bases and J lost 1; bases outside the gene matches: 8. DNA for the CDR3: TGCGCCAGCCACGAAACAGGGGGCCGGAACACTGAAGCTTTCTTT. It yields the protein CASHETGGRNTEAFF.

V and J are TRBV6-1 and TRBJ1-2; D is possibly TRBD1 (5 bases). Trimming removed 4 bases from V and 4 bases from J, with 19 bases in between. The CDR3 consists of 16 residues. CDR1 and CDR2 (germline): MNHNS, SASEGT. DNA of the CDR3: TGTGCCAGCAGTGTAATATCTGGCTCTCAGGGCTATGGCTACACCTTC. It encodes CASSVISGSQGYGYTF.

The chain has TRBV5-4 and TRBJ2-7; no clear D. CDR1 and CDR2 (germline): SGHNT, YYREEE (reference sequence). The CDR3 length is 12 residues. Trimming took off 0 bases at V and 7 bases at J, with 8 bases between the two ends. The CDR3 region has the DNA TGTGCCAGCAGCTTGGATGTGTTGGAGCAGTACTTC. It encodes CASSLDVLEQYF. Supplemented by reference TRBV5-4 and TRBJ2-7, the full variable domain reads ETGVTQSPTHLIKTRGQQVTLRCSSQSGHNTVSWYQQALGQGPQFIFQYYREEENGRGNFPPRFSGLQFPNYSSELNVNALELDDSALYLCASSLDVLEQYFGPGTRLTVT.

The CDR3 nucleotides are TGTGCCAGTAGTATAGAGGGGACTAGCTTTCACGAGCAGTACTTC. Encoded protein: CASSIEGTSFHEQYF. V and J are TRBV19 and TRBJ2-7; TRBD2 agrees at 9 bases. The V gene end was trimmed by 0 bases and the J gene end by 5 bases; junction bases not matched to a gene: 5. Germline V gene lookup returns CDR1 LNHDA and CDR2 SQIVND (reference sequence). CDR3 length: 15 residues.

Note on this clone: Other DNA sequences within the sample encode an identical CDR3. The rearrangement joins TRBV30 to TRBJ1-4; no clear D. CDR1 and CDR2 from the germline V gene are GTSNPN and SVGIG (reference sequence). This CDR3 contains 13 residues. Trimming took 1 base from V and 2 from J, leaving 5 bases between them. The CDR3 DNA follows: TGTGCCTGGAGTGGGTCGACTAATGAAAAACTGTTTTTT. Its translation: CAWSGSTNEKLFF.

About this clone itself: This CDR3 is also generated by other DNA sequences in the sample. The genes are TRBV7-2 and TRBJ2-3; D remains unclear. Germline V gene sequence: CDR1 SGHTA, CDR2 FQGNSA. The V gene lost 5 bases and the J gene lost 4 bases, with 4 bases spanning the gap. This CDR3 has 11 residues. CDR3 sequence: CASSLPDTQYF. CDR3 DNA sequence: TGTGCCAGCAGCCTACCAGATACGCAGTATTTT.

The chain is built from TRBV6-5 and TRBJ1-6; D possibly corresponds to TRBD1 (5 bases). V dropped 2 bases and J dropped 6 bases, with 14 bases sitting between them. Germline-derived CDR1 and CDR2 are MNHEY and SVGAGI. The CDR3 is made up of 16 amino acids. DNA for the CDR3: TGTGCCAGCAGTTACGGGGCAGGACTTACTAATTCACCCCTCCACTTT. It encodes CASSYGAGLTNSPLHF.

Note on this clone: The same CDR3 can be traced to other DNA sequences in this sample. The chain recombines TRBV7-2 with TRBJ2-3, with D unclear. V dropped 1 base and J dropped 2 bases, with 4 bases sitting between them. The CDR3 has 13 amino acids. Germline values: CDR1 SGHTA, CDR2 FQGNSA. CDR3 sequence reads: CASSLGPTDTQYF. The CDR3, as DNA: TGTGCCAGCAGCTTAGGCCCCACAGATACGCAGTATTTT.

CDR3 protein: CASSLWGASNTEAFF. In nucleotides, the CDR3 is TGCGCCAGCAGCTTGTGGGGGGCCTCGAACACTGAAGCTTTCTTT. J is TRBJ1-1 and V is TRBV5-1, with a possible D match to TRBD1 (6 bases). Germline V lookup: CDR1 SGHRS, CDR2 YFSETQ. V was cut by 1 base and J by 1 base, with 11 bases left in between. CDR3 length equals 15 residues.

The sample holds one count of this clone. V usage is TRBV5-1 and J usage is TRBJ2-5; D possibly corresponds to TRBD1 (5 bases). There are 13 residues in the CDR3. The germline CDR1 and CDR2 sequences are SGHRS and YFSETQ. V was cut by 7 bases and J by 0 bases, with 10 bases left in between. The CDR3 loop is CASGAGDQETQYF. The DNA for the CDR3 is TGCGCCAGCGGGGCCGGAGACCAAGAGACCCAGTACTTC.

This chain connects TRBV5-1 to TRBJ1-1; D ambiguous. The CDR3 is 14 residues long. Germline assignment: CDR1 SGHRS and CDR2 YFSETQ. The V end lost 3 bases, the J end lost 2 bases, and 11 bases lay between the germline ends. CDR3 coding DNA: TGCGCCAGCAGCTACACGACGTCAAACACTGAAGCTTTCTTT. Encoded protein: CASSYTTSNTEAFF. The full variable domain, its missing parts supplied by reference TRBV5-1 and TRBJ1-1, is KAGVTQTPRYLIKTRGQQVTLSCSPISGHRSVSWYQQTPGQGLQFLFEYFSETQRNKGNFPGRFSGRQFSNSRSEMNVSTLELGDSALYLCASSYTTSNTEAFFGQGTRLTVV.

The CDR3 spells CASSLRDRGPDEQFF. DNA for the CDR3: TGTGCCAGCAGCCTCCGGGACAGGGGGCCCGATGAGCAGTTCTTC. This chain links TRBV6-5 with TRBJ2-1, with 12 bases identical to TRBD1. Germline CDR1 MNHEY, CDR2 SVGAGI. CDR3 length: 15 residues. The J segment lost 8 bases and the V segment lost 6 bases, leaving 8 bases of the junction unmatched.

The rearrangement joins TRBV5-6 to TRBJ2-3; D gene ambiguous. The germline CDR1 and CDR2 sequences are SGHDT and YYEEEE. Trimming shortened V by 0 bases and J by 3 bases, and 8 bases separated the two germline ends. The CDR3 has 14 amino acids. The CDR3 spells CASSLGLPTDTQYF. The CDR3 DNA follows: TGTGCCAGCAGCTTGGGACTCCCGACAGATACGCAGTATTTT.